Each of the 21 T cell receptor beta chains below was sequenced from the same sample in a study of blood T cell repertoires in COVID-19. Profiling relied on immunoSEQ multiplex PCR, and the TCRdb table lists in-frame clones only, not all of them. The sample has approximately 100,000 clones; 85% are singletons. Sequencing used peripheral blood. The source is an elderly man with acute or convalescent COVID-19.

V is TRBV7-6 and J is TRBJ1-4; possibly TRBD1 for D (6 bases). V gave up 1 base and J gave up 8 bases, with 14 bases separating them. CDR1 is SGHVS and CDR2 is FNYEAQ in the germline V gene. This CDR3 is 15 amino acids long. The CDR3 sequence is CASSLVQGGREKLFF. CDR3 in DNA: TGTGCCAGCAGCTTAGTGCAAGGGGGACGCGAAAAACTGTTTTTT.

The rearrangement joins TRBV20-1 to TRBJ1-5; tentative D call: TRBD1 (6 bases). CDR1 DFQATT and CDR2 SNEGSKA come from the germline V gene (reference sequence). V was pared by 3 bases and J by 5 bases, with 11 bases between. The CDR3 sequence is 13 residues long. CDR3: CSASPGGDQPQHF. CDR3 coding DNA: TGCAGTGCTAGTCCGGGGGGCGATCAGCCCCAGCATTTT.

J is TRBJ2-7 and V is TRBV11-3, with D tentatively TRBD1 (6 bases). This CDR3 has 15 residues. The germline V and J ends were trimmed by 5 bases and 5 bases, with 19 bases remaining between them. Germline V gene data show CDR1 as SGHNT and CDR2 as YENEEA. This chain's CDR3 is CASSPGTDSRDEQYF. In DNA, the CDR3 is TGTGCCAGCAGCCCCGGAACGGACAGTCGGGACGAGCAGTACTTC.

The sample holds a few counts of this clone. The chain uses TRBV19 and TRBJ2-2; the match to TRBD1 covers 8 bases. The CDR3 contains 17 residues. Trimming removed 3 bases from V and 5 bases from J; junction bases left unmatched: 11. Germline loops: CDR1 LNHDA, CDR2 SQIVND (reference sequence). This chain's CDR3 is CASSIQTGGGITGELFF. CDR3 nucleotide sequence: TGTGCCAGTAGTATCCAAACAGGGGGTGGTATAACCGGGGAGCTGTTTTTT.

The chain has TRBV7-9 and TRBJ2-7, with 9 bases that match TRBD1. CDR3 length: 15 residues. J was trimmed by 1 base and V by 7 bases; bases with no gene match: 8. Germline V lookup: CDR1 SEHNR, CDR2 FQNEAQ (reference sequence). CDR3 loop: CASTLWGQGSYEQYF. In DNA, the CDR3 is TGTGCCAGCACTTTATGGGGACAGGGATCCTACGAGCAGTACTTC.

The V gene is TRBV18, the J gene TRBJ1-3; TRBD1 matches at 7 bases. The length of the CDR3 is 15 residues. Germline CDR1 and CDR2: KGHSH and LQKENI. J gave up 4 bases and V 3 bases, and 6 bases lay outside the gene matches. In DNA, the CDR3 is TGTGCCAGCTCACCGGACAGGTCATCAGGAAACACCATATATTTT. This sequence encodes CASSPDRSSGNTIYF.

This chain joins TRBV3-1 (or the pseudogene TRBV3-2) and TRBJ1-3, with a possible D match to TRBD1 (6 bases). Trimming shortened V by 0 bases and J by 3 bases, and 15 bases separated the two germline ends. The CDR3 is made up of 17 amino acids. Germline CDR1 reads LGHDT; CDR2 reads YNNKEL (reference sequence). CDR3 loop: CASSQEREWGLGNTIYF. The CDR3 region has the DNA TGTGCCAGCAGCCAAGAAAGAGAGTGGGGGCTTGGAAACACCATATATTTT.

The DNA for the CDR3 is TGTGCCAGCAGTGGATTAGTGGCGGGGACTGAAGCTTTCTTT. This codes for CASSGLVAGTEAFF. The V gene is TRBV25-1, the J gene TRBJ1-1; D uncertain. The germline V gene encodes CDR1 MGHDK and CDR2 SYGVNS. Deletions cut 4 bases from V and 5 bases from J, with 14 bases between. The CDR3 spans 14 residues.

CDR3 residues: CASSLGTGWAKNIQYF. The DNA of the CDR3 is TGTGCCAGCAGCTTAGGAACAGGGTGGGCCAAAAACATTCAGTACTTC. The chain carries TRBV7-8 and TRBJ2-4; perhaps TRBD1 as D (6 bases). Germline V CDR1 and CDR2: SGHVS, FQNEAQ. V lost 1 base and J 1 base, leaving 11 bases between the germline ends. The CDR3 extends over 16 amino acids. Variable domain in full (rest from reference TRBV7-8 and TRBJ2-4): GAGVSQSPRYKVAKRGQDVALRCDPISGHVSLFWYQQALGQGPEFLTYFQNEAQLDKSGLPSDRFFAERPEGSVSTLKIQRTQQEDSAVYLCASSLGTGWAKNIQYFGAGTRLSVL.

The chain recombines TRBV28 with TRBJ1-1; no reliable D call. Germline loops: CDR1 MDHEN, CDR2 SYDVKM. V was trimmed by 8 bases and J by 8 bases, leaving 12 bases between them. The CDR3 has 11 residues. This CDR3 is CASHQRLEAFF. CDR3 bases: TGTGCCAGCCATCAAAGACTCGAAGCTTTCTTT.

This clone was seen more than once but under ten times. V is TRBV4-1 and J is TRBJ2-7; tentative D call: TRBD2 (7 bases). CDR3 length: 15 amino acids. Germline-derived CDR1 and CDR2 are MGHRA and YSYEKL. Deletions cut 0 bases from V and 2 bases from J, with 11 bases between. The chain's CDR3 is CASSQEGGRTYEQYF. CDR3 nucleotides: TGCGCCAGCAGCCAAGAGGGGGGGCGCACCTACGAGCAGTACTTC.

The rearrangement links TRBV15 to TRBJ1-1; 7 bases map to TRBD1. This CDR3 is 17 amino acids long. V was clipped by 0 bases and J by 3 bases; unmatched bases: 10. Germline V gives CDR1 LNHNV, CDR2 YYDKDF (reference sequence). CDR3 sequence: CATSRDFSTGSDTEAFF. CDR3 DNA sequence: TGTGCCACCAGCAGAGATTTTTCGACAGGGTCGGACACTGAAGCTTTCTTT.

The chain recombines TRBV28 with TRBJ2-1, with a possible D match to TRBD1 (6 bases). Germline V gene data show CDR1 as MDHEN and CDR2 as SYDVKM. The CDR3 has 16 residues. Trimming shortened V by 5 bases and J by 2 bases, and 16 bases separated the two germline ends. CDR3 nucleotide sequence: TGTGCCAGCAGTACCTCTTCAGGGGAGACCTACAATGAGCAGTTCTTC. Its translation is CASSTSSGETYNEQFF.

The chain's CDR3 is CASSPRTGGVSPLHF. CDR3 DNA: TGTGCCAGCAGCCCCAGGACAGGGGGCGTCTCACCCCTCCACTTT. The V call is TRBV14, the J call TRBJ1-6; TRBD1 aligns across 11 bases. This CDR3 has 15 amino acids. The germline V gene has CDR1 SGHDN and CDR2 FVKESK. The J segment lost 10 bases and the V segment lost 4 bases, leaving 6 bases of the junction unmatched.

The gene calls are TRBV6-5 and TRBJ2-7, with 7 bases matching TRBD1. The germline V gene encodes CDR1 MNHEY and CDR2 SVGAGI. The CDR3 has 13 amino acids. J lost 5 bases, V lost 6 bases, and 7 bases had no gene match. Here the CDR3 DNA reads TGTGCCAGCAGGTACAGGGGATCCCACGAGCAGTACTTC. This translates into CASRYRGSHEQYF.

This clone has only a few counts. The chain uses TRBV7-2 and TRBJ2-3; 7 positions match TRBD2. J lost 6 bases, V lost 6 bases, and 12 bases had no gene match. There are 15 residues in the CDR3. The germline V gene encodes CDR1 SGHTA and CDR2 FQGNSA. The CDR3 sequence: CASSLSSGWGDTQYF. DNA of the CDR3: TGTGCCAGCAGTCTTTCTAGCGGCTGGGGGGATACGCAGTATTTT.

The count of this clone is one. V and J are TRBV7-2 and TRBJ1-2, with D unresolved. The CDR3 extends over 15 amino acids. The V gene lost 1 base and the J gene lost 4 bases, with 13 bases spanning the gap. Per germline, CDR1 SGHTA and CDR2 FQGNSA. For the CDR3, the DNA is TGTGCCAGCAGCTTAGTTCATCAGGCCTCCTATGGCTACACCTTC. It codes for CASSLVHQASYGYTF.

This rearrangement joins TRBV5-4 to TRBJ2-7; 7 positions match TRBD2. In germline, CDR1 is SGHNT, CDR2 YYREEE (reference sequence). The CDR3 is 13 amino acids. Losses at the gene ends were 1 base for V and 9 bases for J; bases not matched to a gene: 7. In DNA form, the CDR3 reads TGTGCCAGCAGCTTGATGGCGGGAGTTGGGCAGTACTTC. Translated: CASSLMAGVGQYF. Full variable domain (missing parts from reference TRBV5-4 and TRBJ2-7): ETGVTQSPTHLIKTRGQQVTLRCSSQSGHNTVSWYQQALGQGPQFIFQYYREEENGRGNFPPRFSGLQFPNYSSELNVNALELDDSALYLCASSLMAGVGQYFGPGTRLTVT.

The genes are TRBV4-1 and TRBJ1-6; 8 positions agree with TRBD1. CDR1 is MGHRA and CDR2 is YSYEKL in the germline V gene. J gave up 7 bases and V 0 bases, and 11 bases lay outside the gene matches. The CDR3 loop spans 18 amino acids. The CDR3 DNA reads as TGCGCCAGCAGCCAAGAAGTAGTTCATAGGACAGGGAATTCACCCCTCCACTTT. The encoded protein is CASSQEVVHRTGNSPLHF.

The chain carries TRBV5-5 and TRBJ1-3; D is unclear. The CDR3 has 14 amino acids. V was trimmed by 2 bases and J by 1 base, leaving 7 bases between them. Germline V lookup: CDR1 SGHKS, CDR2 YYEKEE (reference sequence). This CDR3 is CASSLTESGNTIYF. In nucleotides, the CDR3 is TGTGCCAGCAGCTTAACGGAGTCTGGAAACACCATATATTTT.

This chain connects TRBV6-6 to TRBJ2-7; 8 nucleotides line up with TRBD2. The CDR3 runs 13 residues. J was trimmed by 6 bases and V by 5 bases; bases with no gene match: 6. Germline CDR1 MNHNY, CDR2 SVGAGI (reference sequence). The CDR3, as DNA: TGTGCCAGCAGTCGACCGACTAGCGTCGAGCAGTACTTC. It codes for CASSRPTSVEQYF.